This T cell receptor (beta chain) was obtained from a study of neoadjuvant anti-PD-1 for oral cavity cancer. In the study overall: Around day 43, patients without progression received a fourth nivolumab dose before surgery.

The patients had HPV-negative, locally advanced oral cavity squamous cell carcinoma. Blood cells were analyzed directly, without culture or expansion. This table comes from immunoSEQ multiplex PCR, and its TCRdb copy is limited to in-frame clones, with some not included. The sample lists about 16,000 clones, around 74% occurring once. The CDR3 length is 12 residues. V was cut by 10 bases and J by 6 bases, with 16 bases left in between. Germline-derived CDR1 and CDR2 are MNHNS and SASEGT. This clonotype was sampled from a person aged 35-79 years with oral cavity squamous cell carcinoma. The V and J genes are TRBV6-1 and TRBJ2-7, with a possible D match to TRBD1 (7 bases). This material consisted of PBMCs, taken before nivolumab (anti-PD-1) treatment. The CDR3 sequence: CATWTGAGEQYF. CDR3 nucleotide sequence: TGTGCCACCTGGACAGGAGCGGGCGAGCAGTACTTC.